Presented here are 27 T cell receptor beta chains from one specimen sequenced in a study of T cell responses to AZD1222 COVID-19 vaccine. Assay used: immunoSEQ multiplex PCR; TCRdb lists only in-frame clones, some missing. The sample includes 90,000 to 140,000 clones, 88% of them seen just once. Sequenced material: peripheral blood, taken on day 0 of AZD1222 vaccination. The origin of the receptors is an adult in good health.

A few counts support this clone. J is TRBJ2-1 and V is TRBV15, with D possibly being TRBD2 (5 bases). The CDR3 length is 14 residues. Per the germline V gene, CDR1 is LNHNV and CDR2 is YYDKDF (reference sequence). V lost 4 bases and J lost 5, with 12 bases in between. Here the CDR3 reads CATSINRTHNEQFF. The CDR3 DNA reads TGTGCCACCAGCATAAATAGGACTCACAATGAGCAGTTCTTC.

Comment on this clone: This CDR3 is also generated by other DNA sequences in the sample. The chain employs TRBV19 and TRBJ2-1; 7 positions match TRBD2. The ends lost 3 bases at V and 4 bases at J; junction bases unmatched: 3. The V gene's germline CDR1 is LNHDA and CDR2 SQIVND (reference sequence). This CDR3 is built from 14 residues. The CDR3 reads CASSMGGSYNEQFF. CDR3 coding DNA: TGTGCCAGTAGTATGGGCGGGAGTTACAATGAGCAGTTCTTC.

This clone has only one observation. This chain links TRBV5-6 with TRBJ2-5, with D tentatively TRBD2 (6 bases). Germline values: CDR1 SGHDT, CDR2 YYEEEE. The ends were cut back, 2 bases at V and 2 bases at J, with 13 bases in the middle. The CDR3 totals 15 residues. The CDR3 sequence is CASSFRRLGQETQYF. The CDR3, as DNA: TGTGCCAGCAGCTTTAGGAGACTAGGGCAAGAGACCCAGTACTTC.

This clone was counted between two and nine times. V usage is TRBV5-1 and J usage is TRBJ1-2, with 7 positions matching TRBD1. Trimming took 0 bases from V and 1 from J; bases not matched to a gene: 6. Germline V lookup: CDR1 SGHRS, CDR2 YFSETQ. This CDR3 spans 16 amino acids. The CDR3 DNA sequence: TGCGCCAGCAGCTTGGGACAGGGAGAGGGTAACTATGGCTACACCTTC. Translation gives CASSLGQGEGNYGYTF.

The rearrangement uses TRBV6-5 and TRBJ1-6; TRBD1 might be the D (6 bases). V dropped 6 bases and J dropped 8 bases, with 17 bases sitting between them. Germline lookup yields CDR1 MNHEY and CDR2 SVGAGI. The CDR3 has 15 residues. The CDR3 sequence: CASSFIQGMDSPLHF. CDR3 DNA sequence: TGTGCCAGCAGCTTTATACAGGGTATGGATTCACCCCTCCACTTT.

V is TRBV10-1 and J is TRBJ2-1; D uncertain. Trimming stripped 3 bases from V and 0 bases from J, with 6 bases between. The germline gives CDR1 WNHNN, CDR2 SYGVQD (reference sequence). CDR3 length: 14 residues. The CDR3 loop is CASSEQISYNEQFF. The CDR3 DNA reads TGCGCCAGCAGTGAACAGATCTCCTACAATGAGCAGTTCTTC.

This clone was seen once. V is TRBV6-1 and J is TRBJ1-5, with TRBD1 as a possible D gene (6 bases). V dropped 1 base and J dropped 2 bases, with 15 bases sitting between them. The CDR3 contains 17 residues. Germline CDR1 is MNHNS and CDR2 is SASEGT. The CDR3 DNA reads as TGTGCCAGCAGTGAAGGCAGGGGCGGGAGGCGCAATCAGCCCCAGCATTTT. It yields the protein CASSEGRGGRRNQPQHF.

This sequence joins TRBV27 and TRBJ2-5, with D unclear. Germline V gene lookup returns CDR1 MNHEY and CDR2 SMNVEV (reference sequence). The CDR3 length is 12 residues. Trimming left V 5 bases short and J 0 bases short, with 4 bases between. The CDR3 loop is CASSEDQETQYF. CDR3 DNA: TGTGCCAGCAGTGAAGACCAAGAGACCCAGTACTTC.

The genes are TRBV29-1 and TRBJ1-1, with a weak D call TRBD1 (5 bases). CDR3 length: 11 amino acids. The ends were cut back, 0 bases at V and 8 bases at J, with 7 bases in the middle. Germline V CDR1 and CDR2: SQVTM, ANQGSEA. The CDR3 protein is CSVEDGGEAFF. CDR3 nucleotides: TGCAGCGTTGAAGATGGGGGGGAAGCTTTCTTT. Complete variable domain (other parts from reference TRBV29-1 and TRBJ1-1): SAVISQKPSRDICQRGTSLTIQCQVDSQVTMMFWYRQQPGQSLTLIATANQGSEATYESGFVIDKFPISRPNLTFSTLTVSNMSPEDSSIYLCSVEDGGEAFFGQGTRLTVV.

V is TRBV27 and J is TRBJ1-5; perhaps TRBD1 as D (6 bases). Looked up from germline, CDR1 is MNHEY and CDR2 is SMNVEV (reference sequence). The CDR3 runs 15 residues. Trimming pared 5 bases from V and 7 bases from J, leaving 18 bases between. The CDR3 loop is CASSAAGGAWQPQHF. The CDR3 DNA reads as TGTGCCAGCAGTGCAGCTGGGGGGGCATGGCAGCCCCAGCATTTT.

V is TRBV7-9 and J is TRBJ2-1, with 9 bases lining up with TRBD2. From germline, CDR1 is SEHNR and CDR2 FQNEAQ (reference sequence). This CDR3 is built from 12 residues. The CDR3 loop is CAASGRPHEQFF. The CDR3, as DNA: TGTGCTGCCAGCGGGAGGCCCCATGAGCAGTTCTTC.

This chain connects TRBV6-2 or TRBV6-3 to TRBJ1-2, with D possibly being TRBD1 (5 bases). Germline V gene data show CDR1 as MNHEY and CDR2 as SVGEGT. This CDR3 has 17 residues. Trimming removed 3 bases from V and 7 bases from J, with 24 bases in between. In DNA, the CDR3 is TGTGCCAGCAGTTATTCTTGGGCCAGGGCCGAGTGGACTGGCTACACCTTC. Its protein product is CASSYSWARAEWTGYTF.

This clone was observed once. The V call is TRBV12-3 or TRBV12-4, the J call TRBJ1-2; D unresolved. The CDR3 extends over 13 amino acids. The ends were cut back, 6 bases at V and 5 bases at J, with 13 bases in the middle. The CDR3 region has the DNA TGTGCCAGCAGCCTACCCGGTTCGTATGGCTACACCTTC. As protein: CASSLPGSYGYTF.

The rearrangement joins TRBV18 to TRBJ2-1; D might be TRBD1 (6 bases). Per the germline V gene, CDR1 is KGHSH and CDR2 is LQKENI. This CDR3 contains 16 residues. The germline V and J ends were trimmed by 3 bases and 3 bases, with 15 bases remaining between them. The CDR3 bases are TGTGCCAGCTCACCGGGGGCTCCGGGACACTACAATGAGCAGTTCTTC. Translation gives CASSPGAPGHYNEQFF.

In its sample, this clone was seen a few times. V and J are TRBV7-9 and TRBJ2-1; D gene uncertain. Trimming removed 3 bases at V and 10 bases at J, with 13 bases between. Germline CDR1 SEHNR, CDR2 FQNEAQ (reference sequence). This CDR3 is 13 amino acids long. The CDR3, as DNA: TGTGCCAGCAGCTTTCGTCTCGACATCGAGCAGTTCTTC. Translation gives CASSFRLDIEQFF.

This clone was seen a single time. This chain connects TRBV27 to TRBJ2-1, with 8 positions matching TRBD2. The CDR3 loop spans 15 amino acids. The V gene's germline CDR1 is MNHEY and CDR2 SMNVEV (reference sequence). V dropped 3 bases and J dropped 6; count of bases not matched to a gene: 7. As DNA, the CDR3 is TGTGCCAGCAGTTTCGGGCCTAGCGGGCCCAATGAGCAGTTCTTC. It encodes CASSFGPSGPNEQFF.

This clone was counted a few times. The CDR3 DNA follows: TGTGCCAGCTTTGGCATGGGCAATCAGCCCCAGCATTTT. Translation gives CASFGMGNQPQHF. The gene calls are TRBV28 and TRBJ1-5; D gene uncertain. The ends were cut back, 8 bases at V and 2 bases at J, with 10 bases in the middle. This CDR3 is 13 amino acids long. Germline-derived CDR1 and CDR2 are MDHEN and SYDVKM.

The chain uses TRBV27 and TRBJ2-2; 9 bases map to TRBD2. Unmatched junction bases numbered 6, after V lost 6 bases and J lost 4 bases. This CDR3 spans 15 amino acids. The V gene's germline CDR1 is MNHEY and CDR2 SMNVEV (reference sequence). CDR3: CASRVAGVSTGELFF. CDR3 DNA sequence: TGTGCCAGCAGAGTAGCGGGAGTCTCCACCGGGGAGCTGTTTTTT.

Concerning this clone itself: The sample carries other DNA sequences with the same CDR3. The chain joins TRBV6-5 to TRBJ1-5; no clear D gene. V lost 6 bases to trimming and J lost 3 bases, with 6 bases between them. From germline, CDR1 is MNHEY and CDR2 SVGAGI. CDR3 length: 12 residues. The DNA of the CDR3 is TGTGCCAGCAGGGGTATCAATCAGCCCCAGCATTTT. This sequence encodes CASRGINQPQHF.

This clone was counted a few times. The chain employs TRBV4-2 and TRBJ1-2; D is unclear. The CDR3 consists of 14 residues. The V and J ends lost 0 bases and 8 bases respectively, with 13 bases between them. In germline, CDR1 is LGHNA, CDR2 YNFKEQ. The CDR3 sequence: CASSQDFPGWGYTF. Here the CDR3 DNA reads TGTGCCAGCAGCCAAGATTTCCCTGGATGGGGCTACACCTTC.

The chain joins TRBV4-1 to TRBJ1-1; no firm D call. CDR1 is MGHRA, CDR2 YSYEKL, per germline. CDR3 length: 14 amino acids. Trimming removed 4 bases at V and 2 bases at J, with 11 bases between. The CDR3 region is CASSPSGSNTEAFF. The CDR3 DNA reads TGCGCCAGCAGCCCGAGCGGCAGTAACACTGAAGCTTTCTTT.

As DNA, the CDR3 is TGTGCCAGCAGTCCGAGCCGACAGGCCCCACCTAATGAGGCCCAGTACTTC. Translation: CASSPSRQAPPNEAQYF. The chain uses TRBV27 and TRBJ2-5; D is possibly TRBD1 (6 bases). Looked up from germline, CDR1 is MNHEY and CDR2 is SMNVEV (reference sequence). With 5 bases removed from V and 9 bases from J, the gap between germline ends came to 28 bases. The CDR3 totals 17 residues.

The rearrangement links TRBV28 to TRBJ2-7; 7 nucleotides line up with TRBD1. Germline assignment: CDR1 MDHEN and CDR2 SYDVKM. V shed 1 base and J 2 bases; nucleotides not matched to a gene: 2. This CDR3 is built from 14 residues. CDR3 sequence (DNA): TGTGCCAGCAGTTTATCGGGACAGCCCTACGAGCAGTACTTC. Its translation is CASSLSGQPYEQYF.

This rearrangement joins TRBV7-3 to TRBJ2-1; 10 bases map to TRBD2. CDR3 length: 16 residues. After removal of 2 bases from V and 6 bases from J, the junction contained 7 bases not matched to a gene. CDR1 SGHTA and CDR2 FQGTGA come from the germline V gene. This CDR3 is CASSLWPSGGSNEQFF. Written as DNA, the CDR3 is TGTGCCAGCAGCTTATGGCCTAGCGGGGGTAGCAATGAGCAGTTCTTC.

Notes on this clone: The conserved phenylalanine or tryptophan is not found at the CDR3 terminus, so this likely reflects a read error. Because the CDR3's place on the DNA is in doubt, the DNA is left out and the CDR3 is given as listed by TCRdb. V and J are TRBV24-1 and TRBJ1-2; the table assigns TRBD1, which was not confirmed against the DNA. The CDR3 is 16 amino acids long, termini counted. Germline-derived CDR1 and CDR2 are KGHDR and SFDVKD. The CDR3 protein is CASYPGTASLLLLGRI.

This clone appeared once. The chain uses TRBV11-2 and TRBJ2-1; 8 bases map to TRBD2. Germline loops: CDR1 SGHAT, CDR2 FQNNGV. This CDR3 has 16 amino acids. J lost 1 base, V lost 5 bases, and 7 bases had no gene match. The CDR3 reads CASSKLGGRSYNEQFF. DNA of the CDR3: TGTGCCAGCAGCAAGCTGGGCGGGAGGTCCTACAATGAGCAGTTCTTC. Combining the CDR3 with reference TRBV11-2 and TRBJ2-1 gives the whole variable domain EAGVAQSPRYKIIEKRQSVAFWCNPISGHATLYWYQQILGQGPKLLIQFQNNGVVDDSQLPKDRFSAERLKGVDSTLKIQPAKLEDSAVYLCASSKLGGRSYNEQFFGPGTRLTVL.

This rearrangement joins TRBV19 to TRBJ2-7; TRBD2 aligns across 8 bases. This CDR3 has 14 residues. The germline V gene has CDR1 LNHDA and CDR2 SQIVND (reference sequence). The V and J ends lost 7 bases and 2 bases, in that order; junction bases with no gene match: 7. CDR3 sequence reads: CASKSSGGPYEQYF. Here the CDR3 DNA reads TGTGCCAGTAAGTCCAGCGGGGGCCCCTACGAGCAGTACTTC.